This T cell receptor (beta chain) was sequenced in a study of cytomegalovirus exposure and HLA in healthy donors. Primers for the PCR totalled 60 Vbeta and 13 Jbeta. TCRdb keeps only in-frame clones here, not all; method: immunoSEQ multiplex PCR. Reported are some 130,000 clones; the ten largest clones contain 1.5% to 1.9%. Sequencing used PBMCs. This TCR was recovered from a woman aged 40 to 50 in good health and CMV-seronegative.

In DNA, the CDR3 is TGTGCCAGCAGTGAATCGGGCTATGGCTACACCTTC. Its translation: CASSESGYGYTF. J is TRBJ1-2 and V is TRBV2; D not resolved. Germline CDR1 reads SNHLY; CDR2 reads FYNNEI. V was shortened by 2 bases and J by 4 bases, with 5 bases between the two germline ends. This CDR3 has 12 residues. Filled out from reference TRBV2 and TRBJ1-2, the complete variable domain reads EPEVTQTPSHQVTQMGQEVILRCVPISNHLYFYWYRQILGQKVEFLVSFYNNEISEKSEIFDDQFSVERPDGSNFTLKIRSTKLEDSAMYFCASSESGYGYTFGSGTRLTVV.